Listed below are T cell receptor beta chains from one sample, sequenced in a study of graft-versus-host responses after intestinal transplantation. These receptors have no identified antigens. TCRdb's copy holds only in-frame clones and misses some; the assay was immunoSEQ multiplex PCR. The sample includes more than 95,000 clones, roughly 92% of them seen just once. Specimen: unstimulated CD4+ T cells sorted from spleen or lymph node cells, collected before intestinal transplant. Receptors originate from a human donor who received an intestinal transplant. Each CDR3 is given with its conserved first and last residue. D genes are given only for firm matches. Some rows have no size entry. The others give once, few or many, or a class for an expanded clone.

clone_size,d_call,cdr3_length,v_call,j_call,cdr3_aa,cdr3_nt
NA,TRBD1,14,TRBV7-9,TRBJ1-1,CASTRGAMNTEAFF,TGTGCCAGCACCAGGGGGGCAATGAACACTGAAGCTTTCTTT
few,NA,13,TRBV21-1,TRBJ2-5,CASSKSRQETQYF,TGTGCCAGCAGCAAAAGCCGACAAGAGACCCAGTACTTC
NA,NA,11,TRBV5-1,TRBJ2-7,CASSLEREQYF,TGCGCCAGCAGCCTAGAGAGGGAGCAGTACTTC
once,NA,14,TRBV7-3,TRBJ2-7,CASSLGGETYEQYF,TGTGCCAGCAGCCTGGGTGGAGAAACCTACGAGCAGTACTTC
NA,TRBD1,15,TRBV5-1,TRBJ1-3,CASSWDRSSGNTIYF,TGCGCCAGCAGTTGGGACAGGAGCTCTGGAAACACCATATATTTT
NA,TRBD1,15,TRBV6-5,TRBJ1-1,CASSSSWDRDTEAFF,TGTGCCAGCAGTTCTTCTTGGGACAGGGACACTGAAGCTTTCTTT
NA,NA,14,TRBV6-5,TRBJ1-1,CASRELRGGTEAFF,TGTGCCAGCAGAGAGTTGAGGGGAGGGACTGAAGCTTTCTTT
NA,TRBD2,15,TRBV5-5,TRBJ2-7,CASSTGLAGLYEQYF,TGTGCCAGCAGCACGGGACTAGCGGGCCTCTACGAGCAGTACTTC
once,TRBD1,16,TRBV2,TRBJ1-2,CASSGDSRGPLNGYTF,TGTGCCAGCAGCGGGGACAGTAGAGGACCCCTGAATGGCTACACCTTC
NA,TRBD1,14,TRBV7-8,TRBJ1-1,CASSRQGGGTEAFF,TGTGCCAGCAGCCGACAGGGTGGGGGCACTGAAGCTTTCTTT
few,TRBD1,15,TRBV5-6,TRBJ1-4,CASSLWDRSNEKLFF,TGTGCCAGCAGCTTATGGGACAGAAGTAATGAAAAACTGTTTTTT
NA,TRBD1,15,TRBV4-1,TRBJ1-6,CASSQPDRGNSPLHF,TGCGCCAGCAGCCAGCCGGACAGGGGTAATTCACCCCTCCACTTT
NA,NA,13,TRBV2,TRBJ2-2,CASNFQVTGELFF,TGTGCCAGCAACTTCCAGGTGACCGGGGAGCTGTTTTTT
NA,TRBD1,15,TRBV11-2,TRBJ2-7,CASSPGTGVFYEQYF,TGTGCCAGCAGCCCCGGGACAGGGGTTTTCTACGAGCAGTACTTC
NA,NA,12,TRBV30,TRBJ1-4,CAWRDINEKLFF,TGTGCCTGGAGGGACATAAATGAAAAACTGTTTTTT
NA,TRBD1,15,TRBV6-5,TRBJ1-5,CASSGRTGPGQPQHF,TGTGCCAGCAGTGGACGGACAGGCCCGGGTCAGCCCCAGCATTTT
NA,NA,14,TRBV6-6,TRBJ2-7,CASSYPPFGPEQYF,TGTGCCAGCAGTTACCCCCCGTTTGGGCCCGAGCAGTACTTC
NA,NA,14,TRBV7-2,TRBJ2-3,CASSSGLITDTQYF,TGTGCCAGCAGCTCGGGACTGATCACAGATACGCAGTATTTT
NA,NA,13,TRBV11-2,TRBJ2-7,CASKPGGSYEQYF,TGTGCCAGCAAACCCGGAGGATCCTACGAGCAGTACTTC
few,NA,14,TRBV2,TRBJ2-1,CASRPGATTGEQFF,TGTGCCAGCAGGCCCGGAGCTACCACCGGTGAGCAGTTCTTC
NA,NA,14,TRBV19,TRBJ2-3,CASNPRRGTDTQYF,TGTGCCAGTAACCCCAGGCGGGGCACAGATACGCAGTATTTT
NA,TRBD1,15,TRBV11-3,TRBJ2-7,CASSPGTGKTYEQYF,TGTGCCAGCAGCCCCGGGACAGGTAAAACCTACGAGCAGTACTTC
few,TRBD1,14,TRBV19,TRBJ1-3,CASSIGDSRNTIYF,TGTGCCAGTAGTATAGGGGACAGCCGAAACACCATATATTTT
NA,NA,12,TRBV6-1,TRBJ1-5,CASSEQGWAQHF,TGTGCCAGCAGTGAGCAGGGTTGGGCCCAGCATTTT
NA,NA,16,TRBV30,TRBJ2-2,CAWSVGLSFSAGELFF,TGTGCCTGGAGTGTTGGTCTGTCTTTTAGTGCCGGGGAGCTGTTTTTT
NA,NA,13,TRBV11-2,TRBJ1-1,CASSPNQNTEAFF,TGTGCCAGCAGCCCCAATCAGAACACTGAAGCTTTCTTT
NA,NA,11,TRBV29-1,TRBJ1-1,CSVGDKREAFF,TGCAGCGTTGGGGACAAGCGTGAAGCTTTCTTT
NA,NA,17,TRBV2,TRBJ2-1,CASKLLQGSSSYNEQFF,TGTGCCAGCAAGCTCCTCCAGGGGTCGAGCTCCTACAATGAGCAGTTCTTC
NA,NA,12,TRBV9,TRBJ1-2,CASFVGRVHYTF,TGTGCCAGCTTTGTGGGGAGGGTCCACTACACCTTC
NA,TRBD1,14,TRBV2,TRBJ2-7,CASRRQGASYEQYF,TGTGCCAGCCGAAGACAGGGGGCGTCCTACGAGCAGTACTTC
NA,NA,17,TRBV5-3,TRBJ1-4,CARSPTGRAATNEKLFF,TGTGCCAGAAGCCCCACGGGGAGGGCCGCAACTAATGAAAAACTGTTTTTT
NA,TRBD2,15,TRBV29-1,TRBJ2-1,CSVALLAGGKNEQFF,TGCAGCGTTGCCCTACTAGCGGGAGGAAAGAATGAGCAGTTCTTC
NA,NA,16,TRBV7-9,TRBJ1-2,CASGPTFLGQNYGYTF,TGTGCCAGCGGCCCCACTTTTTTAGGACAAAACTATGGCTACACCTTC